This T cell receptor (beta chain) was sequenced in a study of cytotoxic CD8 clonotypes in ibrutinib-treated CLL. Clones were sequenced by immunoSEQ multiplex PCR, and TCRdb holds only the in-frame ones, with some missing. The repertoire holds 200,000 to 250,000 clones, with roughly 74% as singletons. After removal of 4 bases from V and 7 bases from J, the junction contained 4 bases not matched to a gene. This CDR3 is built from 12 residues. Germline lookup yields CDR1 SGDLS and CDR2 YYNGEE. V and J are TRBV9 and TRBJ2-7; 8 positions agree with TRBD2. This sequence was found in a human donor with chronic lymphocytic leukemia. This material consisted of PBMCs, taken after 24 months of ibrutinib treatment. The CDR3 coding sequence is TGTGCCAGCAGCACCATAGCGGGAGAGCAGTACTTC. Translating it yields CASSTIAGEQYF.